Listed here are 29 T cell receptor beta chains from one sample, sequenced in a study of shared clonotypes between healthy human individuals (TCRdb year 2020). The library was obtained by the immunoSEQ multiplex PCR assay. Here the immuneACCESS table is served through TCRdb, limited to in-frame sequences with V and J called. Missing clones are a known gap in these copies; in checked studies unresolved V genes cover under half, and the rest lacks a known reason. The sample table records about 470,000 clones; roughly 77% of these occur just once. Roughly 13% of the sample rests with the top ten. The sequenced sample was PBMCs. The receptors come from a woman aged 40 to 50 in good health. Some clones in this sample may be carry-over from other donors' samples.

The chain links TRBV4-1 to TRBJ2-4; 8 bases are a match to TRBD1. The length of the CDR3 is 15 residues. Germline assignment: CDR1 MGHRA and CDR2 YSYEKL. The V segment lost 4 bases and the J segment 5 bases; nucleotides outside the gene matches: 7. DNA for the CDR3: TGCGCCAGCAGCCGAGCCGGGACAGGTGAAAACATTCAGTACTTC. Protein product: CASSRAGTGENIQYF.

This clone showed up just a few times. This sequence joins TRBV9 and TRBJ2-5; 14 nucleotides agree with TRBD2. The germline CDR1 and CDR2 sequences are SGDLS and YYNGEE. The CDR3 is 18 residues long. The junction had 7 bases not matched to a gene; V was cut back by 3 bases and J by 0 bases. The CDR3 DNA is TGTGCCAGCAGCGAGGGGACTAGCGGGAGAAAGTACCAAGAGACCCAGTACTTC. It is translated as CASSEGTSGRKYQETQYF.

This clone was seen a few times. This rearrangement joins TRBV6-1 to TRBJ1-5; a possible D gene is TRBD1 (6 bases). The V end lost 2 bases, the J end lost 3 bases, and 11 bases lay between the germline ends. Germline values: CDR1 MNHNS, CDR2 SASEGT. CDR3 length equals 15 residues. CDR3 DNA sequence: TGTGCCAGCAGTGAACAGGACAGAAACAATCAGCCCCAGCATTTT. It yields the protein CASSEQDRNNQPQHF.

The V gene is TRBV30, the J gene TRBJ2-1; D not resolved. Germline CDR1 and CDR2: GTSNPN and SVGIG (reference sequence). Trimming left V 2 bases short and J 9 bases short, with 8 bases between. The CDR3 sequence is 11 residues long. The CDR3 spells CAWSSGVEQFF. The CDR3 nucleotides are TGTGCCTGGAGTTCCGGTGTTGAGCAGTTCTTC.

The chain joins TRBV7-9 to TRBJ2-7, with a tentative D call TRBD1 (6 bases). Per the germline V gene, CDR1 is SEHNR and CDR2 is FQNEAQ (reference sequence). This CDR3 has 14 amino acids. Trimming shortened V by 8 bases and J by 1 base, and 15 bases separated the two germline ends. CDR3 nucleotides: TGTGCCAGCGGAAAACAGGGTGGGTCCTACGAGCAGTACTTC. It yields the protein CASGKQGGSYEQYF.

The V gene is TRBV6-6, the J gene TRBJ1-3; D remains unclear. Germline assignment: CDR1 MNHNY and CDR2 SVGAGI (reference sequence). CDR3 length equals 16 residues. Trimming took 0 bases from V and 0 from J, leaving 9 bases between them. The CDR3 DNA reads TGTGCCAGCAGTTACTCGGGCAGACTCTCTGGAAACACCATATATTTT. This encodes CASSYSGRLSGNTIYF.

This rearrangement joins TRBV30 to TRBJ1-6, with D possibly TRBD1 on 5 matching bases. Per germline, CDR1 GTSNPN and CDR2 SVGIG (reference sequence). This CDR3 contains 15 residues. The germline V and J ends were trimmed by 5 bases and 5 bases, with 16 bases remaining between them. CDR3 sequence reads: CAWVGDVRNNSPLHF. Written as DNA, the CDR3 is TGTGCCTGGGTGGGGGATGTAAGGAATAATTCACCCCTCCACTTT.

The chain employs TRBV29-1 and TRBJ2-2, with D maybe TRBD1 (6 bases). CDR1 and CDR2 (germline): SQVTM, ANQGSEA. The CDR3 covers 15 residues. V was pared by 1 base and J by 7 bases, with 16 bases between. The CDR3 reads CSVEGPGGAVGELFF. The CDR3 DNA sequence: TGCAGCGTTGAAGGGCCTGGGGGCGCAGTCGGGGAGCTGTTTTTT.

This clone was seen a few times. This sequence joins TRBV7-2 and TRBJ2-7; a weak D match, TRBD2 (6 bases). Germline CDR1 reads SGHTA; CDR2 reads FQGNSA. V gave up 6 bases and J gave up 2 bases, with 11 bases separating them. This CDR3 has 13 amino acids. Written as DNA, the CDR3 is TGTGCCAGCAGTTGGGACTTGACCTACGAGCAGTACTTC. This gives the protein CASSWDLTYEQYF.

The chain has TRBV6-6 and TRBJ2-5, with TRBD1 as a possible D gene (5 bases). CDR1 is MNHNY and CDR2 is SVGAGI in the germline V gene (reference sequence). Trimming took off 4 bases at V and 1 base at J, with 13 bases between the two ends. The CDR3 covers 15 residues. This CDR3 reads CASSSMDTFQETQYF. As DNA, the CDR3 is TGTGCCAGCAGTTCCATGGACACTTTCCAAGAGACCCAGTACTTC.

In this sample, this clone turned up a few times. The chain employs TRBV4-2 and TRBJ2-1, with TRBD2 as a possible D gene (6 bases). Germline CDR1 is LGHNA and CDR2 is YNFKEQ. V was pared by 4 bases and J by 3 bases, with 13 bases between. The CDR3 runs to 15 residues. CDR3 region: CASSPSRDFYNEQFF. The CDR3 nucleotides are TGTGCCAGCAGCCCAAGCCGGGACTTCTACAATGAGCAGTTCTTC.

J is TRBJ2-7 and V is TRBV28; D might be TRBD2 (6 bases). The CDR3 extends over 15 amino acids. The V end lost 6 bases, the J end lost 5 bases, and 20 bases lay between the germline ends. The germline V gene encodes CDR1 MDHEN and CDR2 SYDVKM. CDR3: CASSSPGGSTDEQYF. The CDR3 DNA follows: TGTGCCAGCAGCTCCCCCGGGGGAAGTACGGACGAGCAGTACTTC.

The J gene is TRBJ1-1, the V gene TRBV19; the match to TRBD1 covers 7 bases. This CDR3 region has 17 residues. CDR1 LNHDA and CDR2 SQIVND come from the germline V gene (reference sequence). Trimming removed 2 bases from V and 1 base from J; junction bases left unmatched: 10. CDR3: CASSIRGQLITNTEAFF. CDR3 nucleotides: TGTGCCAGTAGTATAAGGGGGCAGCTGATCACGAACACTGAAGCTTTCTTT.

The chain has TRBV30 and TRBJ2-3; 8 bases match TRBD1. The CDR3 covers 14 residues. V shed 3 bases, J shed 0 bases, and the junction held 2 bases outside the gene matches. The germline gives CDR1 GTSNPN, CDR2 SVGIG (reference sequence). CDR3 sequence: CAWRRDRSTDTQYF. CDR3 nucleotides: TGTGCCTGGAGGAGGGACAGGAGCACAGATACGCAGTATTTT.

This clone occurred once. The rearrangement links TRBV30 to TRBJ2-7, with D unclear. V was trimmed by 5 bases and J by 6 bases, leaving 11 bases between them. The CDR3 contains 11 residues. Germline CDR1 reads GTSNPN; CDR2 reads SVGIG (reference sequence). This CDR3 is CAWDLFGEQYF. The DNA of the CDR3 is TGTGCCTGGGACTTGTTTGGCGAGCAGTACTTC.

The chain joins TRBV5-1 to TRBJ2-2, with D perhaps matching TRBD1 (6 bases). The CDR3 is made up of 13 amino acids. Germline CDR1 and CDR2: SGHRS and YFSETQ. Trimming removed 4 bases at V and 6 bases at J, with 10 bases between. The CDR3 loop is CASSLTGPGELFF. The CDR3 bases are TGCGCCAGCAGCCTGACAGGTCCCGGGGAGCTGTTTTTT.

The rearrangement links TRBV5-1 to TRBJ2-5; D call uncertain. Trimming cost V 0 bases and J 2 bases, with 8 bases left between them. The CDR3 consists of 14 residues. Germline lookup yields CDR1 SGHRS and CDR2 YFSETQ. CDR3 loop: CASSLGRQQETQYF. CDR3 bases: TGCGCCAGCAGCTTGGGGCGACAACAAGAGACCCAGTACTTC.

The rearrangement uses TRBV7-2 and TRBJ2-1; TRBD2 might be the D (7 bases). This CDR3 has 15 residues. The germline gives CDR1 SGHTA, CDR2 FQGNSA. The V end lost 3 bases, the J end lost 4 bases, and 13 bases lay between the germline ends. The CDR3 DNA reads TGTGCCAGCAGCTTGGGGGCTAGCGGATACAATGAGCAGTTCTTC. Translating gives CASSLGASGYNEQFF.

The rearrangement links TRBV28 to TRBJ2-1; perhaps TRBD1 as D (6 bases). Germline CDR1 is MDHEN and CDR2 is SYDVKM. V was shortened by 4 bases and J by 4 bases, with 14 bases between the two germline ends. CDR3 size: 15 residues. CDR3: CASSSWGRRYNEQFF. CDR3 DNA: TGTGCCAGCAGTTCCTGGGGGCGTCGGTACAATGAGCAGTTCTTC.

This chain joins TRBV29-1 and TRBJ2-3; tentative D call: TRBD2 (5 bases). V lost 1 base and J 5 bases, leaving 19 bases between the germline ends. Germline V gene lookup returns CDR1 SQVTM and CDR2 ANQGSEA. The CDR3 runs 16 residues. Written as DNA, the CDR3 is TGCAGCGTTGAAGGTGGAACTAGTAGTGGTGTAGATACGCAGTATTTT. Amino acid sequence: CSVEGGTSSGVDTQYF.

The chain employs TRBV27 and TRBJ2-1; D ambiguous. The CDR3 totals 12 residues. V was cut by 8 bases and J by 2 bases, with 7 bases left in between. Germline CDR1 reads MNHEY; CDR2 reads SMNVEV (reference sequence). The CDR3 protein is CASGNPYNEQFF. The DNA of the CDR3 is TGTGCCAGCGGGAACCCCTACAATGAGCAGTTCTTC.

The genes are TRBV7-9 and TRBJ1-2, with TRBD1 matching 8 bases. V was clipped by 5 bases and J by 5 bases; unmatched bases: 4. CDR1 is SEHNR and CDR2 is FQNEAQ in the germline V gene (reference sequence). The CDR3 has 13 residues. The CDR3 protein is CASSPGQGYGYTF. CDR3 sequence (DNA): TGTGCCAGCAGCCCCGGACAGGGTTATGGCTACACCTTC.

Comments on this clone: Other DNA sequences in this specimen translate into the identical CDR3. The rearrangement joins TRBV10-3 to TRBJ1-1; D remains unclear. Germline V CDR1 and CDR2: ENHRY, SYGVKD. V lost 10 bases and J 4 bases, leaving 13 bases between the germline ends. CDR3 length: 12 residues. In DNA, the CDR3 is TGTGCCACCCAGAAAGAGGGCACTGAAGCTTTCTTT. Protein: CATQKEGTEAFF.

The J gene is TRBJ2-3, the V gene TRBV5-8; D is possibly TRBD2 (5 bases). V was cut by 2 bases and J by 6 bases, with 13 bases left in between. Germline V gene data show CDR1 as SGHTS and CDR2 as YDEGEE. The CDR3 runs 14 residues. The chain's CDR3 is CASSFPGPGDTQYF. CDR3 coding DNA: TGTGCCAGCAGCTTCCCAGGCCCGGGGGATACGCAGTATTTT.

The CDR3, as DNA: TGTGCCAGCAGTGACTGGGACAGGAACACCGGGGAGCTGTTTTTT. Translation: CASSDWDRNTGELFF. The chain links TRBV2 to TRBJ2-2; 7 bases fit TRBD1. The J segment lost 1 base and the V segment lost 3 bases, leaving 2 bases of the junction unmatched. Looked up from germline, CDR1 is SNHLY and CDR2 is FYNNEI. This CDR3 has 15 residues.

The V gene is TRBV7-9, the J gene TRBJ1-1, with no clear D. V was shortened by 1 base and J by 1 base, with 7 bases between the two germline ends. Germline V gene data show CDR1 as SEHNR and CDR2 as FQNEAQ (reference sequence). The CDR3 contains 14 residues. This CDR3 reads CASSLEGGNTEAFF. CDR3 sequence (DNA): TGTGCCAGCAGCTTAGAGGGAGGGAACACTGAAGCTTTCTTT.

About this clone itself: Given a much more abundant clone one base away, this may be a read error. Other DNA sequences from this sample encode an identical CDR3 as well. The CDR3 DNA follows: TGTGCCAGCGTAAGGAGCGAAACCTCCTCTGGAGCCAACGTCCTGACTTTC. Amino acid sequence: CASVRSETSSGANVLTF. The chain joins TRBV4-2 to TRBJ2-6; D remains unclear. CDR1 and CDR2 from the germline V gene are LGHNA and YNFKEQ. The CDR3 extends over 17 amino acids.

The chain couples TRBV18 to TRBJ2-1, with TRBD2 matching 7 bases. Trimming took 3 bases from V and 9 from J; bases not matched to a gene: 8. Germline V gene lookup returns CDR1 KGHSH and CDR2 LQKENI. This CDR3 has 14 amino acids. CDR3 bases: TGTGCCAGCTCACCTTTGCGGGAGCCTGCTGAGCAGTTCTTC. Residues: CASSPLREPAEQFF. Using reference TRBV18 and TRBJ2-1 for the parts outside the CDR3, the full variable domain is NAGVMQNPRHLVRRRGQEARLRCSPMKGHSHVYWYRQLPEEGLKFMVYLQKENIIDESGMPKERFSAEFPKEGPSILRIQQVVRGDSAAYFCASSPLREPAEQFFGPGTRLTVL.

The V call is TRBV30, the J call TRBJ2-7; D ambiguous. Per the germline V gene, CDR1 is GTSNPN and CDR2 is SVGIG (reference sequence). V shed 3 bases and J shed 3 bases, with 12 bases lying between them. There are 13 residues in the CDR3. The CDR3 reads CAWSPGSLYEQYF. DNA of the CDR3: TGTGCCTGGAGCCCCGGTAGTCTCTACGAGCAGTACTTC.